This TCR beta chain was recovered during a study of cytomegalovirus exposure and HLA in healthy donors. It was with 60 Vbeta and 13 Jbeta primers that the PCR ran. Sequencing used immunoSEQ multiplex PCR; TCRdb keeps in-frame clones, though not all of them. The repertoire holds 160,000 or so clones, with around 79% as singletons. Notes on this clone: What it recognizes is unknown.

Findings of the study overall: An analysis done earlier found most TCR beta V segments productive about 87% or about 30% of the time. Analyses of presence and absence presupposed an approximately uniform sequencing depth across donors. It was shown in a later analysis that HLA-associated TCR beta chains were more clonally expanded than other, equally common chains.

The CDR3 has 17 amino acids. Trimming pared 0 bases from V and 3 bases from J, leaving 18 bases between. CDR1 and CDR2 (germline): MRHNA, SNTAGT. The receptor was isolated from a middle-aged man in good health and CMV-seronegative. The rearrangement joins TRBV6-4 to TRBJ2-7; D may be TRBD1 (5 bases). The sequencing sample was made of PBMCs. The CDR3 coding sequence is TGTGCCAGCAGTGACTCGGAGAATAGGGGATATGGCTACGAGCAGTACTTC. Translating it yields CASSDSENRGYGYEQYF.